Following are 25 T cell receptor beta chains from one sample sequenced in a study of cytomegalovirus exposure and HLA in healthy donors. In the PCR, 60 Vbeta and 13 Jbeta primers were used. Profiled with immunoSEQ multiplex PCR; TCRdb holds only in-frame clones, not every one. Of roughly 160,000 clones detected, 80% appear once; the ten largest clones hold approximately 1.4%. Sequencing used PBMCs. The receptors derive from a man aged 30 to 39 in good health and CMV-seronegative.

This clone was observed once. The chain recombines TRBV6-4 with TRBJ2-1; 7 bases align to TRBD1. This CDR3 has 14 residues. The trim removed 6 bases at V and 5 bases at J, leaving 7 bases unmatched. Per the germline V gene, CDR1 is MRHNA and CDR2 is SNTAGT. CDR3 amino acids: CASRPGTEDNEQFF. The CDR3 DNA follows: TGTGCCAGCAGACCCGGGACAGAAGACAATGAGCAGTTCTTC.

The V and J genes are TRBV5-4 and TRBJ1-4, with a weak D call TRBD1 (5 bases). This CDR3 region has 13 residues. V lost 6 bases and J 4 bases, leaving 10 bases between the germline ends. Germline CDR1 SGHNT, CDR2 YYREEE (reference sequence). CDR3 DNA sequence: TGTGCCAGCAAGACAGCGTTTAATGAAAAACTGTTTTTT. As protein: CASKTAFNEKLFF.

The chain is built from TRBV6-5 and TRBJ1-1, with D tentatively TRBD1 (5 bases). The germline gives CDR1 MNHEY, CDR2 SVGAGI. Between the trimmed V and J ends, which lost 8 bases and 1 base, there was a span of 14 bases. The CDR3 is made up of 14 amino acids. The CDR3 sequence is CASQPYRGNTEAFF. CDR3 nucleotides: TGTGCCAGCCAACCCTATAGGGGGAACACTGAAGCTTTCTTT.

The chain has TRBV28 and TRBJ2-7; TRBD2 matches 7 bases. The CDR3 covers 17 residues. Unmatched junction bases numbered 13, after V lost 2 bases and J lost 3 bases. Per germline, CDR1 MDHEN and CDR2 SYDVKM. CDR3 coding DNA: TGTGCCAGCAGTTTAACAGTCTGGGGGGGACTAAACTACGAGCAGTACTTC. It encodes CASSLTVWGGLNYEQYF.

Concerning this clone itself: One end of the junction varies from germline; a read error may be responsible. V usage is TRBV5-6 and J usage is TRBJ2-3; 9 positions agree with TRBD1. The CDR3 consists of 15 residues. Germline V gives CDR1 SGHDT, CDR2 YYEEEE. DNA of the CDR3: TGTGCCAGCGGCTTGGACAGGGGAGGCACAGATACGCAGTATTTT. Protein sequence: CASGLDRGGTDTQYF. Complete variable domain (other parts from reference TRBV5-6 and TRBJ2-3): DAGVTQSPTHLIKTRGQQVTLRCSPKSGHDTVSWYQQALGQGPQFIFQYYEEEERQRGNFPDRFSGHQFPNYSSELNVNALLLGDSALYLCASGLDRGGTDTQYFGPGTRLTVL.

This sequence joins TRBV7-8 and TRBJ2-7, with D perhaps TRBD1 (6 bases). CDR1 and CDR2 from the germline V gene are SGHVS and FQNEAQ. The CDR3 has 15 residues. Trimming left V 1 base short and J 6 bases short, with 16 bases between. The CDR3 here is CASSLVHRDFPEQYF. The CDR3 DNA reads as TGTGCCAGCAGCTTAGTGCACAGGGATTTCCCCGAGCAGTACTTC.

This rearrangement joins TRBV6-5 to TRBJ2-5; D is perhaps TRBD1 (5 bases). The CDR3 consists of 14 residues. Germline values: CDR1 MNHEY, CDR2 SVGAGI. Trimming left V 2 bases short and J 5 bases short, with 12 bases between. CDR3 loop: CASSYAGHKETQYF. CDR3 coding DNA: TGTGCCAGCAGTTACGCCGGACACAAGGAGACCCAGTACTTC.

The rearrangement links TRBV5-4 to TRBJ2-7, with TRBD2 matching 9 bases. The junction had 2 bases not matched to a gene; V was cut back by 4 bases and J by 0 bases. CDR3 size: 14 residues. Germline-derived CDR1 and CDR2 are SGHNT and YYREEE (reference sequence). The CDR3 loop reads CASSRSGSSYEQYF. The CDR3 DNA reads as TGTGCCAGCAGCCGTAGCGGGAGCTCCTACGAGCAGTACTTC.

The genes are TRBV28 and TRBJ2-3, with D possibly being TRBD1 (6 bases). Trimming shortened V by 3 bases and J by 9 bases, and 7 bases separated the two germline ends. Germline V gene lookup returns CDR1 MDHEN and CDR2 SYDVKM. The CDR3 spans 11 residues. The CDR3 loop is CASSFTGTQYF. The DNA of the CDR3 is TGTGCCAGCAGTTTTACAGGGACGCAGTATTTT.

The chain employs TRBV28 and TRBJ1-5, with 9 bases matching TRBD1. This CDR3 contains 13 residues. V was pared by 10 bases and J by 5 bases, with 6 bases of the junction left unmatched. The germline CDR1 and CDR2 sequences are MDHEN and SYDVKM. The CDR3 reads CAIQTGGYQPQHF. For the CDR3, the DNA is TGTGCCATCCAGACAGGGGGATATCAGCCCCAGCATTTT.

The J gene is TRBJ2-6, the V gene TRBV27, with D possibly matching TRBD1 (6 bases). Trimming removed 5 bases at V and 4 bases at J, with 18 bases between. Per the germline V gene, CDR1 is MNHEY and CDR2 is SMNVEV (reference sequence). This CDR3 spans 17 amino acids. CDR3 in DNA: TGTGCCAGCAGTCTACGCCCAACAGGGTCCGGGGCCAACGTCCTGACTTTC. This codes for CASSLRPTGSGANVLTF. Full variable domain (outside the CDR3, taken from reference TRBV27 and TRBJ2-6): EAQVTQNPRYLITVTGKKLTVTCSQNMNHEYMSWYRQDPGLGLRQIYYSMNVEVTDKGDVPEGYKVSRKEKRNFPLILESPSPNQTSLYFCASSLRPTGSGANVLTFGAGSRLTVL.

CDR3 region: CASSQDNRSGYTF. The CDR3 bases are TGCGCCAGCAGCCAAGATAACAGGTCTGGCTACACCTTC. The J gene is TRBJ1-2, the V gene TRBV4-3; perhaps TRBD1 as D (5 bases). V was pared by 0 bases and J by 7 bases, with 9 bases between. This CDR3 is 13 amino acids long. Germline V gives CDR1 LGHNA, CDR2 YSLEER.

The count of this clone is one. V gene TRBV7-9 combines with J gene TRBJ2-5; 10 nucleotides line up with TRBD2. The V and J ends lost 3 bases and 2 bases, in that order; junction bases with no gene match: 9. The germline gives CDR1 SEHNR, CDR2 FQNEAQ (reference sequence). The CDR3 contains 17 residues. The CDR3 DNA is TGTGCCAGCAGCTTGGGGCGGCTTAGCGGGGGGCAAGAGACCCAGTACTTC. It is translated as CASSLGRLSGGQETQYF.

This clone was found a few times. CDR3 loop: CASSLQRQGLGHYEQYF. In DNA, the CDR3 is TGTGCCAGCAGCTTACAGAGACAGGGTTTAGGTCACTACGAGCAGTACTTC. V is TRBV7-3 and J is TRBJ2-7, with 7 bases aligning to TRBD1. The CDR3 totals 17 residues. The junction had 13 bases not matched to a gene; V was cut back by 2 bases and J by 3 bases. Per the germline V gene, CDR1 is SGHTA and CDR2 is FQGTGA.

This clone was seen just once. This chain connects TRBV27 to TRBJ1-1; tentative D call: TRBD1 (5 bases). CDR1 is MNHEY and CDR2 is SMNVEV in the germline V gene (reference sequence). V dropped 6 bases and J dropped 6 bases, with 23 bases sitting between them. This CDR3 is 16 amino acids long. In nucleotides, the CDR3 is TGTGCCAGCAGAAAGTACCTGGGACTCCGGGAGGCTGAAGCTTTCTTT. Its translation: CASRKYLGLREAEAFF.

This chain uses TRBV11-2 with TRBJ2-7; TRBD1 is a possible D gene (6 bases). Trimming stripped 4 bases from V and 0 bases from J, with 16 bases between. Germline V lookup: CDR1 SGHAT, CDR2 FQNNGV. The CDR3 contains 16 residues. The CDR3 nucleotides are TGTGCCAGCAGCTCCCGCAGGGGACAATACTCCTACGAGCAGTACTTC. Translation: CASSSRRGQYSYEQYF.

Worth noting for this clone: A junction end diverges from the germline sequence, so it may reflect a read error. The V call is TRBV7-7, the J call TRBJ2-7, with D maybe TRBD1 (7 bases). CDR3 length: 13 amino acids. Germline lookup yields CDR1 SSHAT and CDR2 FNYEAQ (reference sequence). The CDR3 here is CASSFRRGDEQYF. For the CDR3, the DNA is TGTGCTAGCAGCTTTCGCAGGGGGGACGAGCAGTACTTC.

This chain connects TRBV19 to TRBJ2-6, with D uncertain. There are 16 residues in the CDR3. Trimming removed 1 base from V and 3 bases from J, with 10 bases in between. Looked up from germline, CDR1 is LNHDA and CDR2 is SQIVND (reference sequence). Written as DNA, the CDR3 is TGTGCCAGTAGTATAGGCTCGGTTGTTGGGGCCAACGTCCTGACTTTC. This translates into CASSIGSVVGANVLTF.

This sequence joins TRBV19 and TRBJ2-7, with 7 nucleotides matching TRBD2. Germline assignment: CDR1 LNHDA and CDR2 SQIVND (reference sequence). The junction had 5 bases not matched to a gene; V was cut back by 6 bases and J by 3 bases. The CDR3 is made up of 13 amino acids. The CDR3 sequence: CASSRTSFYEQYF. As DNA, the CDR3 is TGTGCCAGTAGCCGGACTAGTTTCTACGAGCAGTACTTC. Complete variable domain (other parts from reference TRBV19 and TRBJ2-7): DGGITQSPKYLFRKEGQNVTLSCEQNLNHDAMYWYRQDPGQGLRLIYYSQIVNDFQKGDIAEGYSVSREKKESFPLTVTSAQKNPTAFYLCASSRTSFYEQYFGPGTRLTVT.

V usage is TRBV6-6 and J usage is TRBJ1-1, with D possibly being TRBD1 (6 bases). Between the trimmed V and J ends, which lost 9 bases and 2 bases, there was a span of 13 bases. The CDR3 loop spans 13 amino acids. Germline values: CDR1 MNHNY, CDR2 SVGAGI (reference sequence). CDR3 loop: CASNTGGNTEAFF. CDR3 nucleotides: TGTGCCAGTAATACGGGGGGCAACACTGAAGCTTTCTTT.

The V gene is TRBV9, the J gene TRBJ1-3, with a possible D match to TRBD1 (5 bases). Germline V lookup: CDR1 SGDLS, CDR2 YYNGEE. This CDR3 spans 18 amino acids. With 0 bases removed from V and 0 bases from J, the gap between germline ends came to 16 bases. CDR3 protein: CASSVAVGGTPSGNTIYF. CDR3 DNA sequence: TGTGCCAGCAGCGTAGCGGTAGGAGGGACCCCCTCTGGAAACACCATATATTTT.

This chain connects TRBV15 to TRBJ2-2, with 11 bases matching TRBD1. The ends lost 5 bases at V and 3 bases at J; junction bases unmatched: 5. There are 16 residues in the CDR3. CDR1 and CDR2 from the germline V gene are LNHNV and YYDKDF (reference sequence). The CDR3 sequence: CATSDGQGADTGELFF. Here the CDR3 DNA reads TGTGCCACCAGCGACGGACAGGGGGCGGACACCGGGGAGCTGTTTTTT.

The chain is built from TRBV19 and TRBJ2-7, with a weak D call TRBD1 (6 bases). The CDR3 length is 12 residues. Germline V CDR1 and CDR2: LNHDA, SQIVND (reference sequence). V dropped 7 bases and J dropped 6 bases, with 13 bases sitting between them. CDR3 in DNA: TGTGCCAGTATCTCAACAGGGCTCGAGCAGTACTTC. Residues: CASISTGLEQYF.

This clone was detected a few times. This rearrangement joins TRBV7-9 to TRBJ1-5; possible D gene TRBD1, 5 bases. V shed 1 base and J shed 4 bases, with 8 bases lying between them. CDR3 length equals 14 residues. Germline loops: CDR1 SEHNR, CDR2 FQNEAQ (reference sequence). This CDR3 is CASSLGQKNQPQHF. CDR3 nucleotide sequence: TGTGCCAGCAGCTTAGGACAGAAGAATCAGCCCCAGCATTTT.

Points on this clone: Germline and junction disagree at one end, which may indicate a read error. CDR3 loop: CSSSTGVETQYF. CDR3 DNA sequence: TGTTCCAGCAGCACAGGGGTAGAGACCCAGTACTTC. The chain joins TRBV7-9 to TRBJ2-5; 7 nucleotides match TRBD1. The CDR3 extends over 12 amino acids. Germline V gene sequence: CDR1 SEHNR, CDR2 FQNEAQ (reference sequence).